This T cell receptor (beta chain) is from a study of identical twins (dated by TCRdb to between 2015 and 2016). Regarding the study in general: TCR alpha and beta repertoires from monozygotic twins, unrelated adults of various ages and cord blood were deep-sequenced to test whether fetal clonotypes persist. To rule out contamination, replicate twin experiments were performed at different times with different library preparation protocols.

The library was obtained by 5' RACE. Instrument on record: Illumina HiSeq 2000. Template switching introduced a universal primer binding site; the final cDNA contained a unique molecular identifier, enabling accurate counting of TCR cDNA molecules. Specific primers in the conserved constant-segment region were used to synthesize first-strand cDNA for the TCR alpha and beta chains. To control for contamination, every cDNA library carried two barcodes: a SMART-Mk sample barcode plus Illumina barcodes. Two successive PCR steps introduced TruSeq adapter sequences along with Illumina sample barcodes. The Illumina HiSeq platform was used with custom primers to sequence TCR alpha and beta cDNA libraries. Per the authors' processing: Raw reads were processed with MiGEC to extract unique molecular identifiers, and MiXCR was used to determine CDR3 positions. Recombination models were inferred per individual with the repgenHMM and IGoR tools using an EM algorithm. Shared clonotypes were analyzed with the tcR package in R, and sharing was normalized by the product of cloneset sizes. Out-of-frame nonproductive sequences were analyzed to study raw recombination free of thymic and clonal selection effects. TCRdb reworked the public reads: Q25 trimming with fastp, MiXCR clone assembly, productive beta chains retained. Identical CDR3 protein sequences are pooled into one entry, listed with their most common genes and DNA. Clone size and V and J calls follow TCRdb, not the original study. This sample has some 460,000 distinct CDR3 sequences in its table, and 13% to 15% of those were observed once. Jointly, the top ten make up roughly 0.56% of the sample.

Here is what the overall study found, with its caveats: Compared with coincidental sharing between unrelated individuals, out-of-frame TCR alpha sequences shared between twins showed an excess of sequences with low generation probability. Because the same donors could not be followed over many years, conclusions were based on cross-sectional statistical analysis. The excess sharing between twins in beta out-of-frame sequences was weaker because fewer shared sequences reduced the signal-to-noise ratio. Invariant T cells such as MAIT and iNKT could partly confound zero-insertion analyses, although diverse VJ usage argued against such confounding for most clonotypes. In monozygotic twins, recombination models systematically underestimated out-of-frame TCR alpha sharing, but the models matched the sharing seen between unrelated individuals. Abundant cord blood beta clonotypes had fewer insertions, young adult naive repertoires showed a similar but weaker trend, and memory repertoires showed no such trend.

Every donor was a healthy Caucasian. Three pairs of female monozygotic twins, all aged roughly 18 to 30 years, made up the twin cohort. CD4+ and CD8+ T cell populations were isolated with positive isolation kits from Invitrogen. This clonotype has just a few counts. No cognate antigen has been identified for it. Per-base qualities were not stored, and no clone one base away is much larger. The same sample was also used in a study of yellow fever vaccine responses in identical twins. The second investigation adds: The authors reported that the T cell response to vaccination in identical twins appeared partly convergent and partly personalized. The study precisely tracked vaccine-responding T cell clones in identical twins.

The clonotype was recovered from a woman aged 18-29 years in good health. Source material: CD4+ T cells sorted from blood.

The DNA sequence is given as TGTGCCAGCAGTGGTGCGGGGGGTGTAGGTGATACGCAGTATTTT. It codes for CASSGAGGVGDTQYF. The chain uses TRBV25-1 and TRBJ2-3; 8 bases in the middle match TRBD2. The CDR3 starts with the cysteine, ends with the phenylalanine, and has 15 residues. This entry keeps only the CDR3 DNA: 45 bases, framed from base 1. Taken from the germline V gene, the CDR1 and CDR2 loops are MGHDK and SYGVNS. The V end gives up 4 bases and the J end 6 bases, leaving 9 bases in the junction not matched to a gene.